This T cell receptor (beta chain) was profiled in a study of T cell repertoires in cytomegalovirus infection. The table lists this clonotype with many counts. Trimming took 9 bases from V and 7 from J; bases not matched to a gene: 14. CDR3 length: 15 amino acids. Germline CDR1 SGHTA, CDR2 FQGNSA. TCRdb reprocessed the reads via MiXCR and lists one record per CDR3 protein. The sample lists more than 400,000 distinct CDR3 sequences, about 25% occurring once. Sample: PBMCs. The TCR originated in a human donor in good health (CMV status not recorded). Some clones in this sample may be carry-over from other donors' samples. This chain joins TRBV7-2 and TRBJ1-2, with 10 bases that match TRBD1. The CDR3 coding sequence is TGTGCCAGTACAAGTCCGGACAGGGGGGATCGTGGCTACACCTTC. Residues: CASTSPDRGDRGYTF.